This T cell receptor beta chain appears in the sequencing data of a study of T cell clonality in common variable immunodeficiency. Regarding this clone: Its specificity is unknown. With the read ending 3 residues before the CDR3 end, the germline J gene is used to fill in that end.

The repertoire was sequenced with immunoSEQ multiplex PCR; TCRdb's copy has only in-frame clones and lacks some. The data show some 19,000 clones, none appearing only once, with 24% held by the ten largest. V gave up 11 bases and J gave up 3 bases; unmatched junction bases: 1. CDR3 size: 12 residues. The germline V gene encodes CDR1 SGHTA and CDR2 FQGNSA. Most patients and controls had Caucasian heritage. Study-wide points: Fewer TCRbeta clones were shared among CVID subjects than controls. Common variable immunodeficiency TCR beta sequences reportedly had fewer deletions and N-nucleotide insertions.

The TCR sequence derives from a human donor with common variable immunodeficiency. The sequencing input was peripheral blood mononuclear cells. V usage is TRBV7-2 and J usage is TRBJ2-1, with 10 bases fitting TRBD2. CDR3 DNA (partial): TGTGCCGGGACTAGCGACTACAATGAG. As protein: CAGTSDYNE. The whole CDR3 protein reads CAGTSDYNEQFF.